This T cell receptor beta chain was retrieved from a study of shared clonotypes between healthy human individuals. CD45RA+ naive and CD45RA-negative memory subsets were separated from CD4+ cells. Sequencing was performed with immunoSEQ multiplex PCR; in TCRdb, only in-frame clones are kept and a portion is missing. This sample has some 2.1 million clones, with 85% to 95% found just once. From germline, CDR1 is SGDLS and CDR2 YYNGEE. There are 16 residues in the CDR3. V dropped 1 base and J dropped 0 bases, with 8 bases sitting between them. To note about this clone: As yet, its antigen is unknown.

Study-wide results and caveats: Rarefaction showed that sequencing of sorted subsets was incomplete (despite large depth).

Sequencing used naive CD4+ T cells sorted from blood. Subset reported: CD45RA+ positively selected. The source is a man between 18 and 29 years old in good health. This chain joins TRBV9 and TRBJ1-6; D remains unclear. The DNA for the CDR3 is TGTGCCAGCAGCGTAACGCTGAGCTCCTATAATTCACCCCTCCACTTT. Translated, it gives CASSVTLSSYNSPLHF.